These 9 T cell receptor beta chains originate from one sample sequenced in a study of T cell repertoires in cytomegalovirus infection. TCRdb reanalysed the reads using MiXCR and keeps one entry per CDR3 protein. The sample yields 630,000 or so distinct CDR3 sequences, 20% to 25% seen once. Specimen: CD8+ T cells from PBMCs. All receptors come from a human donor in good health (CMV status not recorded). Some clones in this sample may be carry-over from other donors' samples.

The table lists this clonotype with a few counts. The chain is built from TRBV7-9 and TRBJ2-3; no clear D gene. The V gene's germline CDR1 is SEHNR and CDR2 FQNEAQ (reference sequence). Trimming removed 2 bases at V and 0 bases at J, with 9 bases between. This CDR3 contains 15 residues. Written as DNA, the CDR3 is TGTGCCAGCAGCTTAAGCCAGTCTAGCACAGATACGCAGTATTTT. Residues: CASSLSQSSTDTQYF.

V and J are TRBV12-3 or TRBV12-4 and TRBJ1-2; D perhaps matches TRBD1 (5 bases). The CDR3 has 15 residues. V lost 5 bases, J lost 6 bases, and 19 bases lay in between. The CDR3 bases are TGTGCCAGCAGTCCCTTTCAGGGCCTCCTGGATGGCTACACCTTC. Amino acids: CASSPFQGLLDGYTF.

This clonotype appeared a few times. The genes are TRBV2 and TRBJ1-1; no clear D. The CDR3 is made up of 11 amino acids. The ends were cut back, 8 bases at V and 7 bases at J, with 11 bases in the middle. Germline loops: CDR1 SNHLY, CDR2 FYNNEI. The CDR3 reads CASPVLGEAFF. The CDR3 DNA follows: TGTGCCAGCCCCGTATTGGGTGAAGCTTTCTTT.

The chain joins TRBV7-2 to TRBJ2-4; perhaps TRBD2 as D (5 bases). Germline loops: CDR1 SGHTA, CDR2 FQGNSA. This CDR3 spans 13 amino acids. V lost 2 bases and J lost 8, with 10 bases in between. CDR3 sequence reads: CASSLTWRDIQYF. CDR3 coding DNA: TGTGCCAGCAGCTTAACGTGGCGGGACATTCAGTACTTC.

The chain joins TRBV29-1 to TRBJ1-2, with D hard to call. The CDR3 covers 11 residues. Looked up from germline, CDR1 is SQVTM and CDR2 is ANQGSEA. The germline V and J ends were trimmed by 0 bases and 7 bases, with 6 bases remaining between them. CDR3 amino acids: CSVEDLGGYTF. Written as DNA, the CDR3 is TGCAGCGTTGAAGATCTCGGTGGCTACACCTTC.

This clonotype was seen more than once but under ten times. This chain connects TRBV7-3 to TRBJ2-1; possibly TRBD2 for D (6 bases). The CDR3 contains 17 residues. V gave up 4 bases and J gave up 8 bases, with 24 bases separating them. Germline values: CDR1 SGHTA, CDR2 FQGTGA. CDR3 region: CASSSTPSAPRLDEQFF. CDR3 DNA: TGTGCCAGCAGCTCTACCCCTAGCGCCCCCCGGTTGGATGAGCAGTTCTTC.

This clonotype was recorded a few times. This rearrangement joins TRBV15 to TRBJ1-6; tentatively, D is TRBD1 (5 bases). Trimming left V 0 bases short and J 9 bases short, with 12 bases between. Germline V gene data show CDR1 as LNHNV and CDR2 as YYDKDF (reference sequence). The CDR3 is 15 amino acids. The CDR3 bases are TGTGCCACCAGCAGAGACCAGGGAAAGGGTTCACCCCTCCACTTT. Protein product: CATSRDQGKGSPLHF.

This chain connects TRBV7-6 to TRBJ2-3; no definite D call. Germline lookup yields CDR1 SGHVS and CDR2 FNYEAQ. The CDR3 consists of 15 residues. V lost 5 bases, J lost 2 bases, and 14 bases lay in between. The CDR3 is CASSHKQQITDTQYF. CDR3 DNA: TGTGCCAGCAGCCATAAGCAACAAATCACAGATACGCAGTATTTT.

In this sample, this clonotype turned up many times. V and J are TRBV24-1 and TRBJ2-1; 7 bases line up with TRBD1. CDR3 length equals 14 residues. Germline assignment: CDR1 KGHDR and CDR2 SFDVKD. J lost 5 bases, V lost 4 bases, and 4 bases had no gene match. This chain's CDR3 is CATSDGTVDNEQFF. The CDR3 coding sequence is TGTGCCACCAGTGACGGGACAGTCGACAATGAGCAGTTCTTC.